Listed below are T cell receptor beta chains from one sample, sequenced in a study of molecular identifiers for immune sequencing clone quantification. TCRdb analysed the PCR reads with MiXCR anew, one entry per CDR3 protein. The sample consists of a few hundred thousand distinct CDR3 sequences, about 26% of them appearing once. The sample consisted of naive CD8+ T cells from blood, with Jurkat cell RNA spiked in. The receptors shown here come from a human donor in good health. Some libraries in this study had Jurkat cell RNA spiked in. The CDR3 runs from the conserved cysteine through the conserved F or W. A D gene is named only where the DNA matches it firmly. Clone size is given for some rows only: seen once, a few or many times, or a class if the clone is expanded.

V gene: TRBV27
clone size: NA
D gene: NA
J gene: TRBJ1-1
CDR3 DNA: TGTGCCAGCAGTCCAAGCACGTCCGGGGACGCTGAAGCTTTCTTT
CDR3 protein: CASSPSTSGDAEAFF

V gene: TRBV5-3
clone size: NA
D gene: TRBD2
J gene: TRBJ2-3
CDR3 DNA: TGTGCCAGCAGCTTGGAGGTACTAGCGGCAAACACAGATACGCAGTATTTT
CDR3 protein: CASSLEVLAANTDTQYF

V gene: TRBV7-9
clone size: NA
D gene: NA
J gene: TRBJ2-1
CDR3 DNA: TGTGCCAGCAGCTTAGACGTCAGGTTAAATGAGCAGTTCTTC
CDR3 protein: CASSLDVRLNEQFF

V gene: TRBV6-6
clone size: few
D gene: NA
J gene: TRBJ2-6
CDR3 DNA: TGTGCCAGCAGTGGGCTTAGCGATACTGGGGCCAACGTCCTGACTTTC
CDR3 protein: CASSGLSDTGANVLTF

V gene: TRBV21-1
clone size: few
D gene: NA
J gene: TRBJ2-7
CDR3 DNA: TGTGCCAGCAGCAAAGATGGCTTCGCCTACGAGCAGTACTTC
CDR3 protein: CASSKDGFAYEQYF

V gene: TRBV24-1
clone size: few
D gene: NA
J gene: TRBJ2-1
CDR3 DNA: TGTGCCACCAGTGATCCCACAAACTACAATGAGCAGTTCTTC
CDR3 protein: CATSDPTNYNEQFF

V gene: TRBV20-1
clone size: few
D gene: NA
J gene: TRBJ1-1
CDR3 DNA: TGCAGTGCTAGAGCCCCGTTAGGCCCTTCGAACACTGAAGCTTTCTTT
CDR3 protein: CSARAPLGPSNTEAFF

V gene: TRBV20-1
clone size: many
D gene: NA
J gene: TRBJ2-1
CDR3 DNA: TGCAGTGCTAGAGTGGTAGGGGGAAGTTACAATGAGCAGTTCTTC
CDR3 protein: CSARVVGGSYNEQFF

V gene: TRBV9
clone size: few
D gene: NA
J gene: TRBJ2-5
CDR3 DNA: TGTGCCAGCAGCGGGCCAGACGTTGAGACCCAGTACTTC
CDR3 protein: CASSGPDVETQYF

V gene: TRBV7-6
clone size: NA
D gene: NA
J gene: TRBJ1-1
CDR3 DNA: TGTGCCAGCAGCTTAGAAGGGACACAGAGCACTGAAGCTTTCTTT
CDR3 protein: CASSLEGTQSTEAFF

V gene: TRBV23-1
clone size: many
D gene: TRBD1
J gene: TRBJ2-7
CDR3 DNA: TGCGCCAGCAGTCAGAAGACAGGGGGCGATTCTTCGGAGCAGTACTTC
CDR3 protein: CASSQKTGGDSSEQYF

V gene: TRBV7-2
clone size: NA
D gene: NA
J gene: TRBJ1-3
CDR3 DNA: TGTGCCAGCAGCTTTTTCGGAAACACCATATATTTT
CDR3 protein: CASSFFGNTIYF

V gene: TRBV2
clone size: NA
D gene: NA
J gene: TRBJ2-7
CDR3 DNA: TGTGCCAGCTTAGGAGGGACCTACGAGCAGTACTTC
CDR3 protein: CASLGGTYEQYF

V gene: TRBV28
clone size: many
D gene: NA
J gene: TRBJ2-1
CDR3 DNA: TGTGCCAGCAGACAGGACAGCAATGAGCAGTTCTTC
CDR3 protein: CASRQDSNEQFF

V gene: TRBV7-6
clone size: few
D gene: TRBD1
J gene: TRBJ2-3
CDR3 DNA: TGTGCCAGCAGCGAATTCGGACAGGGGTTCACAGATACGCAGTATTTT
CDR3 protein: CASSEFGQGFTDTQYF

V gene: TRBV27
clone size: many
D gene: TRBD1
J gene: TRBJ1-6
CDR3 DNA: TGTGCCAGCAGTTTCGGACAGGGTACTTCACCCCTCCACTTT
CDR3 protein: CASSFGQGTSPLHF

V gene: TRBV2
clone size: few
D gene: NA
J gene: TRBJ1-5
CDR3 DNA: TGTGCCAGCAGTGCAGGGGATGGTTCGCCCCAGCATTTT
CDR3 protein: CASSAGDGSPQHF

V gene: TRBV12-3/TRBV12-4
clone size: NA
D gene: NA
J gene: TRBJ2-2
CDR3 DNA: TGTGCCAGCGCATCCGGGGAGCTGTTTTTT
CDR3 protein: CASASGELFF

V gene: TRBV12-3/TRBV12-4
clone size: NA
D gene: TRBD2
J gene: TRBJ2-3
CDR3 DNA: TGTGCCAGCAGTCCCACGACTAGCGGGGTAGATACGCAGTATTTT
CDR3 protein: CASSPTTSGVDTQYF

V gene: TRBV6-2/TRBV6-3
clone size: few
D gene: TRBD1
J gene: TRBJ1-3
CDR3 DNA: TGTGCCAGCAGTTACTACTTGCGGACAGGGGATGGAAACACCAGATATTTT
CDR3 protein: CASSYYLRTGDGNTRYF

V gene: TRBV12-3/TRBV12-4
clone size: few
D gene: TRBD2
J gene: TRBJ2-2
CDR3 DNA: TGTGCCAGCAGTCCAATAGGGTTGACTAGCGGGGTATTGAACACCGGGGAGCTGTTTTTT
CDR3 protein: CASSPIGLTSGVLNTGELFF

V gene: TRBV28
clone size: NA
D gene: NA
J gene: TRBJ1-5
CDR3 DNA: TGTGCCAGCAGCCTAGATTACAATCAGCCCCAGCATTTT
CDR3 protein: CASSLDYNQPQHF

V gene: TRBV6-2/TRBV6-3
clone size: NA
D gene: TRBD1
J gene: TRBJ1-1
CDR3 DNA: TGTGCCCGCAGCTCCGGCCCCTGGGGACAGAGTTTT
CDR3 protein: CARSSGPWGQSF

V gene: TRBV13
clone size: NA
D gene: NA
J gene: TRBJ1-2
CDR3 DNA: TGTGCCAGTTGCGAGGGGACGAACACTTACTATGGCTACACCTTC
CDR3 protein: CASCEGTNTYYGYTF

V gene: TRBV6-1
clone size: NA
D gene: NA
J gene: TRBJ1-5
CDR3 DNA: TGTGCCAGCAGTCTCTTGGACCCCAATCAGCCCCAGCATTTT
CDR3 protein: CASSLLDPNQPQHF

V gene: TRBV30
clone size: few
D gene: NA
J gene: TRBJ1-1
CDR3 DNA: TGTGCCTGGAGTCTGGGCAGATTGAACACTGAAGCTTTCTTT
CDR3 protein: CAWSLGRLNTEAFF

V gene: TRBV4-2
clone size: few
D gene: TRBD2
J gene: TRBJ2-1
CDR3 DNA: TGTGCCAGCAGCCACGCAGCTAGCGGGAGTTACAGTGAGCAGTTCTTC
CDR3 protein: CASSHAASGSYSEQFF

V gene: TRBV5-3
clone size: few
D gene: TRBD1
J gene: TRBJ2-7
CDR3 DNA: TGTGCCAGCAGCGCCGGACAGGGGTCGACCTCCTACGAGCAGTACTTC
CDR3 protein: CASSAGQGSTSYEQYF

V gene: TRBV10-2
clone size: many
D gene: NA
J gene: TRBJ2-7
CDR3 DNA: TGCGCCAGTGAAGAGGGGTCGGGGGAGCAGTACTTC
CDR3 protein: CASEEGSGEQYF

V gene: TRBV28
clone size: NA
D gene: TRBD1
J gene: TRBJ1-5
CDR3 DNA: TGTGCCAGCAGTTTACAGGGGGCTGGGGATCAGCCCCAGCATTTT
CDR3 protein: CASSLQGAGDQPQHF

V gene: TRBV4-1
clone size: many
D gene: NA
J gene: TRBJ2-3
CDR3 DNA: TGCGCCAGCAGCCAAGATCCTCAGTTAGATACGCAGTATTTT
CDR3 protein: CASSQDPQLDTQYF

V gene: TRBV12-3/TRBV12-4
clone size: few
D gene: NA
J gene: TRBJ2-7
CDR3 DNA: TGTGCCAGCAGTTTAGCAGTGACAGCGGCCTACGAGCAGTACTTC
CDR3 protein: CASSLAVTAAYEQYF

V gene: TRBV7-9
clone size: NA
D gene: TRBD1
J gene: TRBJ1-2
CDR3 DNA: TGTGCCAGCAGCTTAGCGTCCGGACAGGTTTTCGAATATGGCTACACCTTC
CDR3 protein: CASSLASGQVFEYGYTF

V gene: TRBV20-1
clone size: few
D gene: NA
J gene: TRBJ1-2
CDR3 DNA: TGCAGTGCCGAGACAGTCTTGGGCTACACCTTC
CDR3 protein: CSAETVLGYTF

V gene: TRBV2
clone size: NA
D gene: NA
J gene: TRBJ1-1
CDR3 DNA: TGTGCCAGCAGGACGAACCCGATGAACACTGAAGCTTTCTTT
CDR3 protein: CASRTNPMNTEAFF

V gene: TRBV10-3
clone size: NA
D gene: TRBD1
J gene: TRBJ2-7
CDR3 DNA: TGTGCCATCAGTGCGCCACAGGGGAATTACGAGCAGTACTTC
CDR3 protein: CAISAPQGNYEQYF

V gene: TRBV9
clone size: NA
D gene: TRBD2
J gene: TRBJ2-2
CDR3 DNA: TGTGCCAGCAGCGTACGGCCCGGACTAGCGGACACCGGGGAGCTGTTTTTT
CDR3 protein: CASSVRPGLADTGELFF

V gene: TRBV5-6
clone size: few
D gene: NA
J gene: TRBJ2-1
CDR3 DNA: TGTGCCAGCAGCTTGAGGGCAGCGGCCTACAATGAGCAGTTCTTC
CDR3 protein: CASSLRAAAYNEQFF